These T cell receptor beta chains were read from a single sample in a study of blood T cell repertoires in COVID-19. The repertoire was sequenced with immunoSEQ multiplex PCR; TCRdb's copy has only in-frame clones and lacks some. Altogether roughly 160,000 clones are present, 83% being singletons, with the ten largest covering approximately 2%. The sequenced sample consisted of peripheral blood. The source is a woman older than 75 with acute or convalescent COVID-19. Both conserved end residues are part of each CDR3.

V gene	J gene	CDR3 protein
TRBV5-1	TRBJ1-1	CASSPGQVGGVTEAFF
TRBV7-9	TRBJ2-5	CASSEPSKLAGVEETQYF
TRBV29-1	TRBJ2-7	CSVRLTGYEQYF
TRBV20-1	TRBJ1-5	CSAISDQPQHF
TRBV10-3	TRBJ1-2	CAINEGRTYGYTF
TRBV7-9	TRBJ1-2	CASSLDGQGNYGYTF
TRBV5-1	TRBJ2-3	CASSFSGVFRKTSTDTQYF
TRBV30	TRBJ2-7	CAWSAGAQQYF
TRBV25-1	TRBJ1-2	CASSALAGYTF
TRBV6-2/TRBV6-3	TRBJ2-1	CASSSKLNEQFF
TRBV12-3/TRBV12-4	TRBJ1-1	CASSRDSNTEAFF
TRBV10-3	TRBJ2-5	CATSITGEETQYF
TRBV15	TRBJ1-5	CATSRAGTDFQPQHF
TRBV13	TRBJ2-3	CASSLTGADTQYF
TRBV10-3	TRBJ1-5	CAISTAESNQPQHF
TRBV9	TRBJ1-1	CASSAQTHGGNTEAFF
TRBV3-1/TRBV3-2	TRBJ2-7	CASSPGQGVHEQYF
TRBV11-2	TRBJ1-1	CASSLGGPTEAFF
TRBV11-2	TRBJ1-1	CASSLGGNTEAFF
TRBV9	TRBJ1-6	CASSATGGAFRNSPLHF
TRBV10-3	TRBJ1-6	CATAGPGESPLHF
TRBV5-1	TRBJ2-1	CASSQNSYNEQFF
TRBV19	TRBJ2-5	CASSIGSGVGLQETQYF
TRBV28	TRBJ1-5	CASSFARVDQPQHF
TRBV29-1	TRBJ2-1	CSVARLAGGNEQFF
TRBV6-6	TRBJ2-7	CASRPLAGPYEQYF
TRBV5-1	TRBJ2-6	CASSTSGANVLTF
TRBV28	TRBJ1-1	CASSARVRNTEAFF
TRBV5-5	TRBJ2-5	CASSLAVTGLGETQYF
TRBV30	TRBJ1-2	CAWSTTYYGYTF
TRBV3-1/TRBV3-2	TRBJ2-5	CASSHNYQETQYF
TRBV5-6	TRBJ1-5	CASSFRGGGQGGKPQHF
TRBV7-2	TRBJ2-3	CASSLSGSRVTDTQYF
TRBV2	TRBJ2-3	CASGDRLVDTQYF
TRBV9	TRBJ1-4	CASSVAGTATNEKLFF
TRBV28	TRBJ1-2	CASTLRSGVFYGYTF
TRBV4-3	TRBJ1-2	CASSQDRVNYGYTF
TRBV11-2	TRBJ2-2	CASSALGPGELFF